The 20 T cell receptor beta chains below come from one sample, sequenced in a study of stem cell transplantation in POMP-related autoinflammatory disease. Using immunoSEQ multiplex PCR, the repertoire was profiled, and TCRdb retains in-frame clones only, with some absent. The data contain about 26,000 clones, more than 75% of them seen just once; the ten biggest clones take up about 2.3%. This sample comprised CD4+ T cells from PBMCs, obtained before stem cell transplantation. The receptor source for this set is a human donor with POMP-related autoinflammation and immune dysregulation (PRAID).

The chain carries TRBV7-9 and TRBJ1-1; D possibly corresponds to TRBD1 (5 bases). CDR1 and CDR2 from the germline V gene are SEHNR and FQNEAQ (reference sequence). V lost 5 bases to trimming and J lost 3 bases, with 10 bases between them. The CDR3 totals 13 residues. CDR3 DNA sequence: TGTGCCAGCAGCGTACAGGAGGACACTGAAGCTTTCTTT. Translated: CASSVQEDTEAFF.

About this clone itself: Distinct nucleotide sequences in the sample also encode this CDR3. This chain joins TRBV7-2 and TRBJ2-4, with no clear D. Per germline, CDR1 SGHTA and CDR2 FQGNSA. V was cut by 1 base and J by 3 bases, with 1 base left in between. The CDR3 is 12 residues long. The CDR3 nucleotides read TGTGCCAGCAGCTTAGGCAAAAACATTCAGTACTTC. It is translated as CASSLGKNIQYF.

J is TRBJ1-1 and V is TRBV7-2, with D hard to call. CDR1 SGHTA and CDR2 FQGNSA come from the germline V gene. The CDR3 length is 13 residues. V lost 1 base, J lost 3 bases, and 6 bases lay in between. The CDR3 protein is CASSLVRDTEAFF. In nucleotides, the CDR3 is TGTGCCAGCAGCTTAGTACGTGACACTGAAGCTTTCTTT. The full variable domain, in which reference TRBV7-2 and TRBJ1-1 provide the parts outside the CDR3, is GAGVSQSPSNKVTEKGKDVELRCDPISGHTALYWYRQSLGQGLEFLIYFQGNSAPDKSGLPSDRFSAERTGGSVSTLTIQRTQQEDSAVYLCASSLVRDTEAFFGQGTRLTVV.

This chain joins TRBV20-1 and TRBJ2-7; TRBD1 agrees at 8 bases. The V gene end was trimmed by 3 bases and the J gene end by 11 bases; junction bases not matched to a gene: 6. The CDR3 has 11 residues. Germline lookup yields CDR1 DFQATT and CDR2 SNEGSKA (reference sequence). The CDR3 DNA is TGCAGTGCTAGCACAAGACAGGGGAAGTACTTC. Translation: CSASTRQGKYF.

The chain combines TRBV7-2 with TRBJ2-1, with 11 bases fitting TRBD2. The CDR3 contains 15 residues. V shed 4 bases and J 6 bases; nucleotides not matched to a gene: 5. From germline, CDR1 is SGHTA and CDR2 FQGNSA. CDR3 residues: CASSSRLAGPNEQFF. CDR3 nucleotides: TGTGCCAGCAGCTCGCGACTAGCGGGACCCAATGAGCAGTTCTTC.

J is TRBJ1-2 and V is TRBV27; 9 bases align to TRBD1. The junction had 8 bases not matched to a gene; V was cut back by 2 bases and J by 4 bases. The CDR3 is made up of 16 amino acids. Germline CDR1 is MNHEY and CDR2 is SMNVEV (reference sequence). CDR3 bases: TGTGCCAGCAGTTTACACCCCGGGACAGGGATCTATGGCTACACCTTC. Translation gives CASSLHPGTGIYGYTF.

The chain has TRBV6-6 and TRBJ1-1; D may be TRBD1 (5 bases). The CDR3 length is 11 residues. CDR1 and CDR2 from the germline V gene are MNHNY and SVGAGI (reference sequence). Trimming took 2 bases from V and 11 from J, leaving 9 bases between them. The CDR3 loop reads CASSYPGSAFF. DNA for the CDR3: TGTGCCAGCAGTTACCCAGGGTCGGCTTTCTTT.

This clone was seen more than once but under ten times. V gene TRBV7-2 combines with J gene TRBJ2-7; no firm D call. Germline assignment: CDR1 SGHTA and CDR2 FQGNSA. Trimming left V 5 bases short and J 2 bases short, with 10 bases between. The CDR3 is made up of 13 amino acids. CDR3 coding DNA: TGTGCCAGCAGCCTCAGTTCGACCTACGAGCAGTACTTC. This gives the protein CASSLSSTYEQYF.

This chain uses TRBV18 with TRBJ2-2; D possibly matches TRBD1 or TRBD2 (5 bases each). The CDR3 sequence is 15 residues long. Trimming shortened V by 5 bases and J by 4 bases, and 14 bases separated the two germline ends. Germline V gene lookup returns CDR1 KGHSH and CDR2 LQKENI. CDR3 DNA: TGTGCCAGCTCATTCAGGGACGCGGGCACCGGGGAGCTGTTTTTT. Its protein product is CASSFRDAGTGELFF.

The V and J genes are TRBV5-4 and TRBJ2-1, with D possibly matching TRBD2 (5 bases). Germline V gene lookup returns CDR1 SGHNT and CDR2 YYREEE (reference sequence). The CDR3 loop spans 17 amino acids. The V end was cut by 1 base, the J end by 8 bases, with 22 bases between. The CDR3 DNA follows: TGTGCCAGCAGCTTGTTTATCGGCGGGCCCCGGGTGGATGAGCAGTTCTTC. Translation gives CASSLFIGGPRVDEQFF.

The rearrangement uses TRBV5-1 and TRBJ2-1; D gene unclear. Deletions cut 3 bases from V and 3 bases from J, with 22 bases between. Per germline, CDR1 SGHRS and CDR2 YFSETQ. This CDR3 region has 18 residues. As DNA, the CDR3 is TGCGCCAGCAGCTCCGTGAGAAGCAGACCCAATTTCTACAATGAGCAGTTCTTC. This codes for CASSSVRSRPNFYNEQFF.

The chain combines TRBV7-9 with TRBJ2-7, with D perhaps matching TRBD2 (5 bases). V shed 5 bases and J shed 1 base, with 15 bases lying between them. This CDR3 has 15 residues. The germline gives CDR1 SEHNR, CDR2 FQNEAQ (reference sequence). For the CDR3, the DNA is TGTGCCAGCAGCCCCGGGAATGGTGGGTCCTACGAGCAGTACTTC. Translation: CASSPGNGGSYEQYF.

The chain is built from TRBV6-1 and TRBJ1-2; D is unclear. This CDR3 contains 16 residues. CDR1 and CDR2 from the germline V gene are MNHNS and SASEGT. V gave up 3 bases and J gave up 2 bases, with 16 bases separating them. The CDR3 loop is CASSDFVGGWNYGYTF. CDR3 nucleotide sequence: TGTGCCAGCAGTGATTTTGTAGGTGGGTGGAACTATGGCTACACCTTC.

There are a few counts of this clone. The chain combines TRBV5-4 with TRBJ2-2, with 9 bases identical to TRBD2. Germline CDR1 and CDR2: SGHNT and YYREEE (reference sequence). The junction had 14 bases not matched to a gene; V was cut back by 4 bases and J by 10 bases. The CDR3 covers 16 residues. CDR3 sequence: CASSRPSGRHVTELFF. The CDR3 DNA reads TGTGCCAGCAGCCGGCCCAGCGGGAGGCACGTAACGGAGCTGTTTTTT.

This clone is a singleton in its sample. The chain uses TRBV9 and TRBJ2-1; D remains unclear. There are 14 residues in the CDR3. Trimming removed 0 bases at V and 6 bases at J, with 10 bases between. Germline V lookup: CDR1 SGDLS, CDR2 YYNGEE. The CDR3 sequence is CASSVGGRSNEQFF. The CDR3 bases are TGTGCCAGCAGCGTAGGCGGCAGGAGCAATGAGCAGTTCTTC. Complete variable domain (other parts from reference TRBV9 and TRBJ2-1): DSGVTQTPKHLITATGQRVTLRCSPRSGDLSVYWYQQSLDQGLQFLIQYYNGEERAKGNILERFSAQQFPDLHSELNLSSLELGDSALYFCASSVGGRSNEQFFGPGTRLTVL.

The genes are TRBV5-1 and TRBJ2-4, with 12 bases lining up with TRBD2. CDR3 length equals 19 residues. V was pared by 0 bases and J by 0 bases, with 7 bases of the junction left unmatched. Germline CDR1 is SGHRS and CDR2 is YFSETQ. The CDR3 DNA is TGCGCCAGCAGCTTGGCGACTAGCGGGAGCCGACTAGCCAAAAACATTCAGTACTTC. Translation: CASSLATSGSRLAKNIQYF.

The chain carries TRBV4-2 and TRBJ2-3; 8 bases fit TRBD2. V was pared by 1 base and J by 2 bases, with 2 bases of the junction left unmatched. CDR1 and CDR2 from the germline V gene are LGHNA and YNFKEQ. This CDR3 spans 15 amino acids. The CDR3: CASSQVLADTDTQYF. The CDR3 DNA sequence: TGTGCCAGCAGCCAAGTACTAGCGGACACAGATACGCAGTATTTT.

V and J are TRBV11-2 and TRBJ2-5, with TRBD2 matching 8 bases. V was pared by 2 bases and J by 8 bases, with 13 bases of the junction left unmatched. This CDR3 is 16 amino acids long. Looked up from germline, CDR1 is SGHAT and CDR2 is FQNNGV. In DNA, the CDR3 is TGTGCCAGCAGCTTACTGGTGCCGCTAGCGGGCGTTACCCAGTACTTC. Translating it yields CASSLLVPLAGVTQYF.

The CDR3 nucleotides read TGCGCCAGCAGCCAAGGTTGGGGGAATCAGCCCCAGCATTTT. Amino acids: CASSQGWGNQPQHF. The chain links TRBV4-1 to TRBJ1-5, with D tentatively TRBD1 (5 bases). Germline V lookup: CDR1 MGHRA, CDR2 YSYEKL. V was shortened by 1 base and J by 4 bases, with 8 bases between the two germline ends. This CDR3 contains 14 residues.

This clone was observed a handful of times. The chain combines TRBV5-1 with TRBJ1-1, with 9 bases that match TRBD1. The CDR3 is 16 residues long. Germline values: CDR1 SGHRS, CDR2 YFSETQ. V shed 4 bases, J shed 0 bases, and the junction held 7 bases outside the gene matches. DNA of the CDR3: TGCGCCAGCAGCCCCCGAGGGGACAGGGTGAACACTGAAGCTTTCTTT. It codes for CASSPRGDRVNTEAFF.